This entry concerns a single T cell receptor (beta chain). CDR3 size: 15 residues. Germline V lookup: CDR1 MNHNS, CDR2 SASEGT. The trim removed 2 bases at V and 7 bases at J, leaving 10 bases unmatched. This sample was included in a study of chemoradiotherapy in HPV16-positive cancers. Study information: Candidate HPV-specific clones and shared TCR motifs came from two HPV16-positive patients.

Some clones are missing from TCRdb's copy, which holds only in-frame ones; the method was immunoSEQ multiplex PCR. Of under 8,500 clones listed, 82% were seen once; the top ten hold roughly 6.7%. This chain links TRBV6-1 with TRBJ1-1; 7 positions match TRBD1. This sequence was found in a human donor with HPV-associated anogenital cancer. The sample in question was tumor tissue, obtained from a patient who underwent chemoradiotherapy. CDR3 nucleotide sequence: TGTGCCAGCAGTGAATTGACAGGGAAGTCGGGTGAAGCTTTCTTT. Its protein is CASSELTGKSGEAFF.